Following are 31 T cell receptor beta chains from one sample sequenced in a study of blood T cell repertoires in COVID-19. Sequenced by immunoSEQ multiplex PCR; TCRdb stores in-frame clones only, minus some. Here the sample spans under 350,000 clones, about nine tenths being singletons. Specimen: PBMCs or T cells enriched from blood (not recorded which). The receptors come from a man aged 55 to 69 who had recovered from COVID-19.

The rearrangement uses TRBV3-1 (or the pseudogene TRBV3-2) and TRBJ2-3, with TRBD2 matching over 7 bases. Trimming at V came to 1 base and at J to 0 bases, leaving 1 base not matched to a gene. The CDR3 loop spans 15 amino acids. Germline V gene sequence: CDR1 LGHDT, CDR2 YNNKEL (reference sequence). This CDR3 reads CASSQGAGSTDTQYF. The CDR3 DNA reads as TGTGCCAGCAGCCAAGGAGCGGGGAGCACAGATACGCAGTATTTT.

This rearrangement joins TRBV5-1 to TRBJ2-5, with 12 bases aligning to TRBD2. The germline V gene encodes CDR1 SGHRS and CDR2 YFSETQ. The ends lost 4 bases at V and 4 bases at J; junction bases unmatched: 2. There are 14 residues in the CDR3. The CDR3 reads CASSRGLAGETQYF. As DNA, the CDR3 is TGCGCCAGCAGCCGGGGACTAGCGGGAGAGACCCAGTACTTC.

The chain combines TRBV7-9 with TRBJ2-1; 9 nucleotides agree with TRBD2. The CDR3 has 15 residues. Trimming cost V 5 bases and J 6 bases; bases outside gene matches: 8. CDR1 is SEHNR and CDR2 is FQNEAQ in the germline V gene (reference sequence). Here the CDR3 reads CASSLSGSWGNEQFF. CDR3 sequence (DNA): TGTGCCAGCAGCCTTAGCGGGAGCTGGGGCAATGAGCAGTTCTTC.

The chain employs TRBV4-1 and TRBJ2-1, with D maybe TRBD2 (6 bases). This CDR3 contains 15 residues. Between the trimmed V and J ends, which lost 0 bases and 15 bases, there was a span of 21 bases. Germline lookup yields CDR1 MGHRA and CDR2 YSYEKL. The CDR3 loop is CASSQDSRTSRSAFF. The CDR3 bases are TGCGCCAGCAGCCAAGATTCTCGAACTAGCCGAAGCGCGTTCTTC.

The gene calls are TRBV5-1 and TRBJ1-1; TRBD1 aligns across 9 bases. This CDR3 region has 14 residues. The germline V gene encodes CDR1 SGHRS and CDR2 YFSETQ. The ends lost 4 bases at V and 10 bases at J; junction bases unmatched: 11. The CDR3 loop reads CASSPTGGQVSAFF. In DNA, the CDR3 is TGCGCCAGCAGCCCCACAGGGGGCCAGGTCTCAGCTTTCTTT. Complete variable domain (other parts from reference TRBV5-1 and TRBJ1-1): KAGVTQTPRYLIKTRGQQVTLSCSPISGHRSVSWYQQTPGQGLQFLFEYFSETQRNKGNFPGRFSGRQFSNSRSEMNVSTLELGDSALYLCASSPTGGQVSAFFGQGTRLTVV.

This chain connects TRBV27 to TRBJ1-2; no clear D gene. Germline CDR1 reads MNHEY; CDR2 reads SMNVEV (reference sequence). This CDR3 contains 13 residues. V dropped 4 bases and J dropped 7 bases, with 13 bases sitting between them. The CDR3 DNA follows: TGTGCCAGCAGTTCCCCTCGGGAGAGTGGCTACACCTTC. It encodes CASSSPRESGYTF.

V is TRBV7-6 and J is TRBJ1-1; D gene ambiguous. Germline lookup yields CDR1 SGHVS and CDR2 FNYEAQ. Deletions cut 4 bases from V and 5 bases from J, with 14 bases between. The CDR3 is 14 amino acids. The CDR3 loop is CASSSRPGGTEAFF. CDR3 DNA: TGTGCCAGCAGCTCCCGACCGGGTGGAACTGAAGCTTTCTTT.

The rearrangement links TRBV30 to TRBJ1-2; TRBD1 matches 7 bases. The CDR3 sequence is 14 residues long. V was pared by 4 bases and J by 11 bases, with 16 bases of the junction left unmatched. Germline V lookup: CDR1 GTSNPN, CDR2 SVGIG (reference sequence). CDR3 region: CAWTKPGDRERYTF. CDR3 in DNA: TGTGCCTGGACCAAACCAGGGGACAGAGAGAGATACACCTTC.

The chain uses TRBV10-2 and TRBJ2-7; D is ambiguous. Germline CDR1 is WSHSY and CDR2 is SAAADI. V lost 0 bases and J lost 4, with 10 bases in between. The CDR3 sequence is 14 residues long. The CDR3 spells CASSESRSWYEQYF. The CDR3 DNA sequence: TGCGCCAGCAGTGAGTCGCGCTCATGGTACGAGCAGTACTTC.

This sequence joins TRBV6-2 or TRBV6-3 and TRBJ2-2; TRBD1 might be the D (6 bases). This CDR3 has 16 amino acids. CDR1 and CDR2 (germline): MNHEY, SVGEGT. Trimming removed 5 bases at V and 5 bases at J, with 18 bases between. The CDR3 sequence: CASSSGQFRITGELFF. CDR3 bases: TGTGCCAGCAGTAGTGGACAGTTCCGGATAACCGGGGAGCTGTTTTTT.

The V call is TRBV18, the J call TRBJ2-2; 11 nucleotides agree with TRBD2. V gave up 1 base and J gave up 3 bases; unmatched junction bases: 7. Germline V gene data show CDR1 as KGHSH and CDR2 as LQKENI. The CDR3 loop spans 18 amino acids. The CDR3 DNA follows: TGTGCCAGCTCACCACGAGCGACTAGCGGGAAGGACACCGGGGAGCTGTTTTTT. Amino acids: CASSPRATSGKDTGELFF.

V usage is TRBV7-3 and J usage is TRBJ2-5; D remains unclear. Looked up from germline, CDR1 is SGHTA and CDR2 is FQGTGA. The V end lost 5 bases, the J end lost 1 base, and 14 bases lay between the germline ends. CDR3 length equals 15 residues. DNA for the CDR3: TGTGCCAGCAGCCCCCGTAGAGCAACCCAAGAGACCCAGTACTTC. Amino acids: CASSPRRATQETQYF.

The V call is TRBV4-2, the J call TRBJ1-2; the D gene is possibly TRBD1 (6 bases). Trimming took off 0 bases at V and 8 bases at J, with 16 bases between the two ends. The CDR3 is 15 amino acids. Germline V CDR1 and CDR2: LGHNA, YNFKEQ. The CDR3 coding sequence is TGTGCCAGCAGCCAAGATTTCCGGACAGCGGAGGGCTACACCTTC. Protein sequence: CASSQDFRTAEGYTF.

The J gene is TRBJ2-1, the V gene TRBV19, with D hard to call. The CDR3 covers 17 residues. CDR1 and CDR2 from the germline V gene are LNHDA and SQIVND (reference sequence). Trimming took off 5 bases at V and 0 bases at J, with 17 bases between the two ends. CDR3 residues: CASSAPLLGSSYNEQFF. CDR3 sequence (DNA): TGTGCCAGTAGTGCACCCCTCCTAGGCAGCTCCTACAATGAGCAGTTCTTC.

The CDR3: CASSPGLAVPGIQYF. The CDR3 coding sequence is TGTGCCAGCTCACCCGGACTAGCGGTCCCAGGCATTCAGTACTTC. The V call is TRBV18, the J call TRBJ2-4; 10 bases agree with TRBD2. CDR1 is KGHSH, CDR2 LQKENI, per germline. CDR3 length equals 15 residues. After removal of 3 bases from V and 9 bases from J, the junction contained 8 bases not matched to a gene.

The rearrangement joins TRBV30 to TRBJ1-1, with a weak D call TRBD1 (6 bases). Trimming took off 2 bases at V and 5 bases at J, with 12 bases between the two ends. Germline CDR1 reads GTSNPN; CDR2 reads SVGIG (reference sequence). This CDR3 spans 13 amino acids. The CDR3 DNA follows: TGTGCCTGGAGTCACAGGGCGAGGACTGAAGCTTTCTTT. Translated: CAWSHRARTEAFF.

The V gene is TRBV27, the J gene TRBJ1-1; possibly TRBD1 for D (5 bases). Germline CDR1 and CDR2: MNHEY and SMNVEV (reference sequence). The CDR3 has 19 residues. V was trimmed by 2 bases and J by 4 bases, leaving 26 bases between them. CDR3 loop: CASSLKFQGKWVDGTEAFF. DNA of the CDR3: TGTGCCAGCAGTTTAAAGTTTCAGGGTAAGTGGGTCGATGGCACTGAAGCTTTCTTT.

The genes are TRBV4-3 and TRBJ2-2, with 8 bases that match TRBD2. Germline V CDR1 and CDR2: LGHNA, YSLEER. CDR3 length: 16 residues. The trim removed 1 base at V and 4 bases at J, leaving 5 bases unmatched. CDR3 amino acids: CASSQGRGGPTGELFF. The CDR3 bases are TGCGCCAGCAGCCAAGGTCGGGGGGGCCCCACCGGGGAGCTGTTTTTT.

The V call is TRBV6-6, the J call TRBJ2-1, with 7 bases that match TRBD2. The junction had 16 bases not matched to a gene; V was cut back by 5 bases and J by 6 bases. The CDR3 spans 17 residues. Per germline, CDR1 MNHNY and CDR2 SVGAGI (reference sequence). The CDR3 region is CASSLLSGAGDLNEQFF. Here the CDR3 DNA reads TGTGCCAGCAGTCTCTTGAGCGGTGCGGGGGACCTCAATGAGCAGTTCTTC.

This clone was detected only once. The genes are TRBV30 and TRBJ1-2, with 8 positions matching TRBD1. Trimming took 4 bases from V and 3 from J; bases not matched to a gene: 4. Per germline, CDR1 GTSNPN and CDR2 SVGIG (reference sequence). The CDR3 has 13 residues. This chain's CDR3 is CAWTQGAYYGYTF. The DNA of the CDR3 is TGTGCCTGGACCCAGGGGGCTTACTATGGCTACACCTTC.

The J gene is TRBJ2-1, the V gene TRBV9; tentative D call: TRBD1 (6 bases). The germline V gene encodes CDR1 SGDLS and CDR2 YYNGEE. The CDR3 runs 13 residues. Trimming left V 3 bases short and J 5 bases short, with 9 bases between. CDR3 in amino acids: CASSANRDNEQFF. CDR3 nucleotides: TGTGCCAGCAGCGCAAACAGGGACAATGAGCAGTTCTTC.

The J gene is TRBJ1-5, the V gene TRBV7-8; D gene ambiguous. V was pared by 0 bases and J by 6 bases, with 6 bases between. The CDR3 loop spans 13 amino acids. In germline, CDR1 is SGHVS, CDR2 FQNEAQ. CDR3 nucleotides: TGTGCCAGCAGCTTAGCCGGGTCTCAGCCCCAGCATTTT. Amino acids: CASSLAGSQPQHF. Full variable domain (remainder filled in from reference TRBV7-8 and TRBJ1-5): GAGVSQSPRYKVAKRGQDVALRCDPISGHVSLFWYQQALGQGPEFLTYFQNEAQLDKSGLPSDRFFAERPEGSVSTLKIQRTQQEDSAVYLCASSLAGSQPQHFGDGTRLSIL.

CDR3 bases: TGTGCCAGCAGCCTTACCCGGGGGTTCTACAATGAGCAGTTCTTC. Translation gives CASSLTRGFYNEQFF. The chain is built from TRBV6-5 and TRBJ2-1, with D possibly matching TRBD2 (6 bases). Germline V gene sequence: CDR1 MNHEY, CDR2 SVGAGI. V shed 6 bases and J shed 3 bases, with 15 bases lying between them. This CDR3 region has 15 residues.

The J gene is TRBJ1-2, the V gene TRBV6-1, with 7 bases matching TRBD1. Trimming took 0 bases from V and 3 from J; bases not matched to a gene: 4. CDR3 length equals 15 residues. Germline loops: CDR1 MNHNS, CDR2 SASEGT. The CDR3 here is CASSEALGQDYGYTF. CDR3 nucleotide sequence: TGTGCCAGCAGTGAAGCCTTAGGACAGGACTATGGCTACACCTTC.

The V call is TRBV5-4, the J call TRBJ2-7; maybe TRBD2 (6 bases). The CDR3 extends over 15 amino acids. The V gene's germline CDR1 is SGHNT and CDR2 YYREEE (reference sequence). V was trimmed by 5 bases and J by 7 bases, leaving 22 bases between them. The DNA for the CDR3 is TGTGCCAGCAGACGAACGGGACCCGTCGCGGGAGAGCAGTACTTC. Its translation: CASRRTGPVAGEQYF.

V gene TRBV4-2 combines with J gene TRBJ2-3; a weak D match, TRBD1 (5 bases). CDR1 is LGHNA and CDR2 is YNFKEQ in the germline V gene. Trimming took off 0 bases at V and 0 bases at J, with 13 bases between the two ends. The length of the CDR3 is 17 residues. CDR3 sequence: CASSQDITGASTDTQYF. The CDR3 region has the DNA TGTGCCAGCAGCCAAGATATCACAGGCGCTAGCACAGATACGCAGTATTTT.

The rearrangement uses TRBV30 and TRBJ1-5; D is ambiguous. CDR1 and CDR2 (germline): GTSNPN, SVGIG (reference sequence). V shed 1 base and J shed 0 bases, with 4 bases lying between them. The CDR3 has 13 residues. The CDR3 protein is CAWSAYSNQPQHF. Written as DNA, the CDR3 is TGTGCCTGGAGTGCTTATAGCAATCAGCCCCAGCATTTT.

V and J are TRBV10-3 and TRBJ2-7; 7 bases fit TRBD1. Germline V gene sequence: CDR1 ENHRY, CDR2 SYGVKD. The V segment lost 4 bases and the J segment 5 bases; nucleotides outside the gene matches: 8. The CDR3 contains 14 residues. The CDR3 coding sequence is TGTGCCATCAGTGCAAGACAGGGTACCGACGAGCAGTACTTC. It translates to CAISARQGTDEQYF.

V gene TRBV29-1 combines with J gene TRBJ1-4; 8 bases fit TRBD1. The CDR3 sequence is 14 residues long. J lost 3 bases, V lost 4 bases, and 4 bases had no gene match. Germline CDR1 and CDR2: SQVTM and ANQGSEA. The DNA for the CDR3 is TGCAGCGTTGTCGGGGGACAGGCTAATGAAAAACTGTTTTTT. This translates into CSVVGGQANEKLFF.

The V and J genes are TRBV19 and TRBJ1-5; the match to TRBD1 covers 9 bases. V shed 3 bases, J shed 2 bases, and the junction held 5 bases outside the gene matches. The CDR3 loop spans 16 amino acids. From germline, CDR1 is LNHDA and CDR2 SQIVND (reference sequence). The CDR3 region is CASSMGQGTRNQPQHF. The DNA for the CDR3 is TGTGCCAGTAGTATGGGACAGGGCACGCGCAATCAGCCCCAGCATTTT.

V is TRBV30 and J is TRBJ1-1; 11 bases match TRBD1. Trimming removed 3 bases from V and 6 bases from J; junction bases left unmatched: 6. CDR1 GTSNPN and CDR2 SVGIG come from the germline V gene (reference sequence). The CDR3 has 14 residues. CDR3 region: CAWSGGQGASEAFF. The CDR3 DNA follows: TGTGCCTGGAGCGGCGGACAGGGGGCTTCTGAAGCTTTCTTT.